This TCR beta chain was obtained from a study of T-cell memory formation after mild COVID-19. About the study: There were largely donor-specific TCR clusters.

This CDR3 is built from 14 residues. The ends were cut back, 0 bases at V and 0 bases at J, with 5 bases in the middle. Germline CDR1 and CDR2: MNHEY and SVGEGT. TCRdb called the 5' RACE reads again in MiXCR, with one record for every CDR3 protein. Of roughly 480,000 distinct CDR3 sequences in the sample, around a quarter are singletons; the top ten hold approximately 12%. The study, taken as a whole, reports: Contracting clones localized mainly to CM and EM when CD4+ and mainly to EMRA when CD8+.

Notes on this clonotype: The antigen remains unidentified.

This chain links TRBV6-2 or TRBV6-3 with TRBJ1-1; D ambiguous. The clonotype comes from an adult woman who had mild COVID-19 (a few samples of this study predate the infection). Cell type and time point are not known. The material sequenced was PBMCs or a T cell subset sorted from them (not recorded which). CDR3 coding DNA: TGTGCCAGCAGTTACTCTTTGGTGAACACTGAAGCTTTCTTT. It specifies CASSYSLVNTEAFF.